This section outlines one TCR beta chain sequence together with its context. The data stem from a study of cytomegalovirus exposure and HLA in healthy donors. Trimming took off 6 bases at V and 0 bases at J, with 12 bases between the two ends. Germline CDR1 is MNHNS and CDR2 is SASEGT. The CDR3 contains 15 residues. PCR employed 60 Vbeta and 13 Jbeta primers. Assay: immunoSEQ multiplex PCR; the TCRdb copy retains only in-frame clones and omits some. There are 130,000 or so clones in the sample; roughly 77% occur only once, and roughly 5% lies in the top ten. The source material was PBMCs. The TCR sequence derives from a man younger than 45 in good health and CMV-seronegative. The genes are TRBV6-1 and TRBJ1-3; D is perhaps TRBD1 (5 bases). CDR3 amino acids: CASSIDSSSGNTIYF. The CDR3 nucleotides read TGTGCCAGCAGCATCGACAGCTCCTCTGGAAACACCATATATTTT.